These 30 T cell receptor beta chains originate from one sample sequenced in a study of shared clonotypes between healthy human individuals. The method was immunoSEQ multiplex PCR; TCRdb's version includes in-frame clones alone and lacks a portion of them. This repertoire shows about 1.5 million clones, about 96% found once; its top ten account for about 1.2%. Sequenced sample: naive CD4+ T cells sorted from blood. Sample subset: CD45RA+ positively selected. Receptor source: a man aged 25 to 45 in good health.

V and J are TRBV28 and TRBJ1-5; 10 bases are shared with TRBD1. The ends lost 6 bases at V and 6 bases at J; junction bases unmatched: 11. The CDR3 spans 16 residues. CDR1 and CDR2 from the germline V gene are MDHEN and SYDVKM. CDR3 sequence (DNA): TGTGCCAGCAGATCCTTTGGGGGACAGGGGACTCAGCCCCAGCATTTT. It is translated as CASRSFGGQGTQPQHF.

This chain connects TRBV20-1 to TRBJ2-7; the D is unclear. V lost 6 bases, J lost 5 bases, and 11 bases lay in between. Per the germline V gene, CDR1 is DFQATT and CDR2 is SNEGSKA (reference sequence). This CDR3 region has 11 residues. The CDR3 sequence: CSADSNNEQYF. The CDR3 DNA reads TGCAGTGCGGATTCCAACAACGAGCAGTACTTC.

The genes are TRBV30 and TRBJ2-7, with a tentative D call TRBD2 (6 bases). Trimming cost V 2 bases and J 3 bases, with 17 bases left between them. This CDR3 is 15 amino acids long. Looked up from germline, CDR1 is GTSNPN and CDR2 is SVGIG (reference sequence). This chain's CDR3 is CAWSSRDLPHYEQYF. CDR3 DNA: TGTGCCTGGAGTAGTAGGGACTTACCCCACTACGAGCAGTACTTC.

The chain employs TRBV7-3 and TRBJ2-3; TRBD2 aligns across 8 bases. Germline CDR1 and CDR2: SGHTA and FQGTGA. V lost 5 bases, J lost 3 bases, and 4 bases stayed unmatched. The CDR3 is 14 amino acids. In DNA form, the CDR3 reads TGTGCCAGCAGCCGAAGCGGGAGAACAGATACGCAGTATTTT. Its protein product is CASSRSGRTDTQYF.

The rearrangement uses TRBV6-1 and TRBJ1-4, with a possible D match to TRBD1 (5 bases). Germline V gene data show CDR1 as MNHNS and CDR2 as SASEGT. The ends were cut back, 4 bases at V and 6 bases at J, with 12 bases in the middle. The CDR3 is 14 residues long. The CDR3 sequence is CASSVYPGDEKLFF. CDR3 nucleotides: TGTGCCAGCAGTGTATACCCGGGGGATGAAAAACTGTTTTTT.

This sequence joins TRBV6-1 and TRBJ2-2; 12 nucleotides align to TRBD1. V shed 5 bases, J shed 7 bases, and the junction held 5 bases outside the gene matches. CDR3 size: 15 residues. The germline V gene encodes CDR1 MNHNS and CDR2 SASEGT. The CDR3 region has the DNA TGTGCCAGCAGTAAGGGACAGGGGGCGATCGGGGAGCTGTTTTTT. Protein: CASSKGQGAIGELFF.

With respect to this clone: The junction departs from the called germline gene at one end, perhaps through a read error. V usage is TRBV7-9 and J usage is TRBJ2-7; a weak D match, TRBD1 (6 bases). In germline, CDR1 is SEHNR, CDR2 FQNEAQ (reference sequence). This CDR3 is built from 12 residues. The CDR3 DNA reads as TGTGCCAGCAGCGCCCAACAGGGATTGTCTCTTTTC. The encoded protein is CASSAQQGLSLF.

In regard to this clone: This may stem from a read error, because a much larger clone lies one nucleotide away. The V and J genes are TRBV6-4 and TRBJ2-6; possible D gene TRBD1, 5 bases. The V end lost 6 bases, the J end lost 0 bases, and 6 bases lay between the germline ends. The CDR3 is made up of 14 amino acids. Germline V gene lookup returns CDR1 MRHNA and CDR2 SNTAGT. The CDR3 DNA reads as TGTGCCAGCAGAGACAGCTCTGGGGCCAACGTCCTGACTTTC. Translated: CASRDSSGANVLTF.

This clone appeared once. The chain uses TRBV9 and TRBJ2-3, with 8 nucleotides matching TRBD2. The CDR3 sequence is 17 residues long. V was clipped by 0 bases and J by 3 bases; unmatched bases: 9. Germline V gives CDR1 SGDLS, CDR2 YYNGEE. CDR3 coding DNA: TGTGCCAGCAGCGTAGTAGGCGGGGGACTAGGGACAGATACGCAGTATTTT. Translating it yields CASSVVGGGLGTDTQYF.

V gene TRBV10-3 combines with J gene TRBJ1-4, with no clear D. The CDR3 spans 16 residues. Germline V gene lookup returns CDR1 ENHRY and CDR2 SYGVKD. Trimming pared 2 bases from V and 0 bases from J, leaving 10 bases between. CDR3 nucleotides: TGTGCCATCAGTGAGCTCCGCGATGCAACTAATGAAAAACTGTTTTTT. The encoded protein is CAISELRDATNEKLFF.

The rearrangement links TRBV11-1 to TRBJ2-7; D unclear. V shed 1 base and J shed 4 bases, with 8 bases lying between them. The germline gives CDR1 SGHAT, CDR2 FQDESV (reference sequence). CDR3 length equals 13 residues. The CDR3 region has the DNA TGTGCCAGCAGCTTAGTGGGAACGTACGAGCAGTACTTC. Its translation: CASSLVGTYEQYF.

This clone was found once. V usage is TRBV7-9 and J usage is TRBJ1-5, with D tentatively TRBD1 (5 bases). Germline V CDR1 and CDR2: SEHNR, FQNEAQ (reference sequence). Between the trimmed V and J ends, which lost 3 bases and 8 bases, there was a span of 11 bases. CDR3 length equals 13 residues. CDR3 region: CASSLQGKEPQHF. DNA of the CDR3: TGTGCCAGCAGCTTGCAGGGTAAAGAGCCCCAGCATTTT.

The gene calls are TRBV2 and TRBJ2-5; D is possibly TRBD2 (6 bases). CDR1 and CDR2 (germline): SNHLY, FYNNEI. This CDR3 region has 14 residues. V was cut by 5 bases and J by 0 bases, with 10 bases left in between. CDR3 amino acids: CASSNRDYQETQYF. The CDR3, as DNA: TGTGCCAGCAGTAACCGGGACTACCAAGAGACCCAGTACTTC. Looking up the rest from reference TRBV2 and TRBJ2-5 gives the full variable domain: EPEVTQTPSHQVTQMGQEVILRCVPISNHLYFYWYRQILGQKVEFLVSFYNNEISEKSEIFDDQFSVERPDGSNFTLKIRSTKLEDSAMYFCASSNRDYQETQYFGPGTRLLVL.

Of note for this clone: Sequence at one end of the junction differs from germline and may be a read error. V gene TRBV6-1 combines with J gene TRBJ1-2, with 7 bases fitting TRBD1. This CDR3 has 14 amino acids. CDR1 is MNHNS and CDR2 is SASEGT in the germline V gene. CDR3 nucleotides: TGTGCCAGCAGTGAACTAGCAGGGGGGTATGGCCACACCTTC. This codes for CASSELAGGYGHTF.

The chain joins TRBV5-1 to TRBJ2-1; D gene ambiguous. The CDR3 runs 15 residues. The V end lost 4 bases, the J end lost 0 bases, and 11 bases lay between the germline ends. Per the germline V gene, CDR1 is SGHRS and CDR2 is YFSETQ. The CDR3, as DNA: TGCGCCAGCAGCCAACGGCCGAGCTCCTACAATGAGCAGTTCTTC. This translates into CASSQRPSSYNEQFF. Complete variable domain (other parts from reference TRBV5-1 and TRBJ2-1): KAGVTQTPRYLIKTRGQQVTLSCSPISGHRSVSWYQQTPGQGLQFLFEYFSETQRNKGNFPGRFSGRQFSNSRSEMNVSTLELGDSALYLCASSQRPSSYNEQFFGPGTRLTVL.

This chain links TRBV15 with TRBJ2-3; 9 bases fit TRBD2. Trimming took 6 bases from V and 4 from J; bases not matched to a gene: 2. CDR3 length: 13 residues. From germline, CDR1 is LNHNV and CDR2 YYDKDF (reference sequence). The CDR3 reads CATRTSGPDTQYF. The CDR3 nucleotides read TGTGCCACCAGGACTAGCGGCCCAGATACGCAGTATTTT.

This clone has only a few counts. V and J are TRBV19 and TRBJ1-5, with D perhaps matching TRBD1 (5 bases). Germline V gene lookup returns CDR1 LNHDA and CDR2 SQIVND (reference sequence). Trimming left V 4 bases short and J 3 bases short, with 13 bases between. This CDR3 region has 15 residues. Here the CDR3 reads CASSTSGTTNQPQHF. CDR3 in DNA: TGTGCCAGTAGTACCTCCGGGACGACCAATCAGCCCCAGCATTTT. The entire variable domain, with the rest obtained from reference TRBV19 and TRBJ1-5, is as follows: DGGITQSPKYLFRKEGQNVTLSCEQNLNHDAMYWYRQDPGQGLRLIYYSQIVNDFQKGDIAEGYSVSREKKESFPLTVTSAQKNPTAFYLCASSTSGTTNQPQHFGDGTRLSIL.

The genes are TRBV27 and TRBJ2-5, with D possibly TRBD2 on 5 matching bases. There are 19 residues in the CDR3. The germline V gene encodes CDR1 MNHEY and CDR2 SMNVEV (reference sequence). V was pared by 3 bases and J by 3 bases, with 26 bases between. The CDR3 loop is CASSLRKAPTLQLEETQYF. The CDR3 nucleotides read TGTGCCAGCAGTTTGAGAAAGGCCCCAACGTTACAACTAGAAGAGACCCAGTACTTC.

The chain couples TRBV5-4 to TRBJ1-2; D might be TRBD1 (6 bases). Germline CDR1 reads SGHNT; CDR2 reads YYREEE (reference sequence). The V and J ends lost 4 bases and 2 bases respectively, with 18 bases between them. The CDR3 is made up of 16 amino acids. DNA of the CDR3: TGTGCCAGCAGCCCCTCTTTTCCAGGGACAAACTATGGCTACACCTTC. As protein: CASSPSFPGTNYGYTF.

V is TRBV29-1 and J is TRBJ2-7, with 10 bases lining up with TRBD1. The germline gives CDR1 SQVTM, CDR2 ANQGSEA. Unmatched junction bases numbered 6, after V lost 6 bases and J lost 1 base. The CDR3 consists of 14 residues. The CDR3 sequence is CSVRTGQGSYEQYF. The CDR3 DNA follows: TGCAGCGTCAGAACGGGACAGGGGTCCTACGAGCAGTACTTC.

This clone came up once. The rearrangement uses TRBV20-1 and TRBJ1-4; the D is unclear. Looked up from germline, CDR1 is DFQATT and CDR2 is SNEGSKA (reference sequence). This CDR3 is 11 amino acids long. Trimming stripped 2 bases from V and 8 bases from J, with 6 bases between. CDR3 in amino acids: CSARFAEKLFF. The CDR3 region has the DNA TGCAGTGCTAGATTTGCGGAAAAACTGTTTTTT.

This clone was counted a single time. The chain recombines TRBV13 with TRBJ2-1; D is perhaps TRBD2 (6 bases). The germline gives CDR1 PRHDT, CDR2 FYEKMQ (reference sequence). The CDR3 is made up of 16 amino acids. The V and J ends lost 7 bases and 8 bases respectively, with 24 bases between them. CDR3 coding DNA: TGTGCCAGCATACCTCCTCGGCCTAGCGAAAGTGATGAGCAGTTCTTC. Translation: CASIPPRPSESDEQFF.

The J gene is TRBJ2-7, the V gene TRBV10-3; 7 bases align to TRBD1. The germline V gene has CDR1 ENHRY and CDR2 SYGVKD. J lost 4 bases, V lost 5 bases, and 11 bases had no gene match. This CDR3 is built from 15 residues. In DNA, the CDR3 is TGTGCCATCAGTTACGGGACAGCCGAGACTTACGAGCAGTACTTC. Protein product: CAISYGTAETYEQYF.

This sequence joins TRBV6-5 and TRBJ2-5; 11 bases fit TRBD1. With 6 bases clipped from V and 5 bases from J, the junction kept 2 bases outside the gene matches. Germline V gene sequence: CDR1 MNHEY, CDR2 SVGAGI. CDR3 length: 13 residues. Written as DNA, the CDR3 is TGTGCCAGCAGGGACAGGGGGCCGGAGACCCAGTACTTC. Translating gives CASRDRGPETQYF.

The rearrangement joins TRBV6-1 to TRBJ1-2; 7 bases are shared with TRBD1. Germline values: CDR1 MNHNS, CDR2 SASEGT. The J segment lost 8 bases and the V segment lost 2 bases, leaving 20 bases of the junction unmatched. This CDR3 has 18 residues. CDR3 nucleotide sequence: TGTGCCAGCAGTGAAAGACCGACAGGGATGGAGGCATCTAGGGGCTACACCTTC. Protein product: CASSERPTGMEASRGYTF.

The gene calls are TRBV5-1 and TRBJ1-1; no firm D call. Germline V lookup: CDR1 SGHRS, CDR2 YFSETQ. The ends were cut back, 2 bases at V and 4 bases at J, with 12 bases in the middle. The CDR3 consists of 14 residues. The CDR3 nucleotides are TGCGCCAGCAGCTTTGGGGTGGCGGGCACTGAAGCTTTCTTT. Translated, it gives CASSFGVAGTEAFF. The full variable domain, with the rest looked up from reference TRBV5-1 and TRBJ1-1, is KAGVTQTPRYLIKTRGQQVTLSCSPISGHRSVSWYQQTPGQGLQFLFEYFSETQRNKGNFPGRFSGRQFSNSRSEMNVSTLELGDSALYLCASSFGVAGTEAFFGQGTRLTVV.

V gene TRBV5-4 combines with J gene TRBJ2-4; D is unresolved. Per the germline V gene, CDR1 is SGHNT and CDR2 is YYREEE (reference sequence). CDR3 length: 14 residues. V was trimmed by 0 bases and J by 11 bases, leaving 15 bases between them. The CDR3 bases are TGTGCCAGCAGCTTGGACGGACCCGCATCCCTTCAGTACTTC. Protein product: CASSLDGPASLQYF. Together with reference TRBV5-4 and TRBJ2-4, the CDR3 gives the full variable domain: ETGVTQSPTHLIKTRGQQVTLRCSSQSGHNTVSWYQQALGQGPQFIFQYYREEENGRGNFPPRFSGLQFPNYSSELNVNALELDDSALYLCASSLDGPASLQYFGAGTRLSVL.

The genes are TRBV7-6 and TRBJ1-4; 9 bases agree with TRBD1. The CDR3 has 19 amino acids. J gave up 0 bases and V 3 bases, and 11 bases lay outside the gene matches. Germline CDR1 SGHVS, CDR2 FNYEAQ. The CDR3 protein is CASSLGRQGGTPTNEKLFF. The DNA for the CDR3 is TGTGCCAGCAGCTTGGGGCGACAGGGGGGCACCCCAACTAATGAAAAACTGTTTTTT. Full variable domain (outside the CDR3, taken from reference TRBV7-6 and TRBJ1-4): GAGVSQSPRYKVTKRGQDVALRCDPISGHVSLYWYRQALGQGPEFLTYFNYEAQQDKSGLPNDRFSAERPEGSISTLTIQRTEQRDSAMYRCASSLGRQGGTPTNEKLFFGSGTQLSVL.

The rearrangement links TRBV10-3 to TRBJ2-1, with 9 bases aligning to TRBD1. The germline gives CDR1 ENHRY, CDR2 SYGVKD. The CDR3 sequence is 14 residues long. V was pared by 8 bases and J by 7 bases, with 9 bases of the junction left unmatched. CDR3 protein: CAIGDREIRNEQFF. In DNA form, the CDR3 reads TGTGCCATCGGGGACAGGGAGATTCGGAATGAGCAGTTCTTC.

As regards this clone: At the DNA level, this CDR3 is encoded by other sequences in the same sample as well. This chain links TRBV11-2 with TRBJ2-3; D is ambiguous. Per germline, CDR1 SGHAT and CDR2 FQNNGV. This CDR3 spans 14 amino acids. With 1 base removed from V and 1 base from J, the gap between germline ends came to 6 bases. The CDR3 loop reads CASSLGRGTDTQYF. As DNA, the CDR3 is TGTGCCAGCAGCTTAGGTCGGGGCACAGATACGCAGTATTTT.